The 14 T cell receptor beta chains listed next were all sequenced from one sample in a study of T-cell memory formation after mild COVID-19. From the 5' RACE reads, TCRdb called clonotypes with MiXCR, one entry per CDR3 protein. The data show fewer than 350,000 distinct CDR3 sequences, with roughly 18% seen just once and 23% held by the top ten. Sequenced material: PBMCs or a T cell subset sorted from them (not recorded which). The source of these receptors is a man younger than 35 who had mild COVID-19 (a few samples of this study predate the infection). Cell type and time point are not known.

The rearrangement uses TRBV12-3 or TRBV12-4 and TRBJ2-2, with 7 positions matching TRBD2. The CDR3 totals 14 residues. V gave up 2 bases and J gave up 6 bases; unmatched junction bases: 3. CDR3 nucleotide sequence: TGTGCCAGCAGTTTACAAGCGGGGTCCGGGGAGCTGTTTTTT. Encoded protein: CASSLQAGSGELFF.

In its sample, this clonotype was seen many times. The chain joins TRBV5-1 to TRBJ2-3; D is unclear. CDR1 SGHRS and CDR2 YFSETQ come from the germline V gene. The CDR3 spans 15 residues. The V and J ends lost 0 bases and 2 bases respectively, with 10 bases between them. The CDR3 DNA reads TGCGCCAGCAGCTTGGCTCCAAAATCCACAGATACGCAGTATTTT. Translation: CASSLAPKSTDTQYF.

The gene calls are TRBV7-2 and TRBJ1-4, with 10 bases identical to TRBD1. The CDR3 loop spans 14 amino acids. Germline loops: CDR1 SGHTA, CDR2 FQGNSA. Trimming cost V 5 bases and J 8 bases; bases outside gene matches: 5. The CDR3 DNA reads TGTGCCAGCAGCCTCGGGACAGGGGAGGAAAAACTGTTTTTT. Translated, it gives CASSLGTGEEKLFF.

This clonotype was picked up a small number of times. This rearrangement joins TRBV5-1 to TRBJ2-6; no clear D. Trimming left V 5 bases short and J 0 bases short, with 12 bases between. Germline V gives CDR1 SGHRS, CDR2 YFSETQ. The CDR3 contains 16 residues. The CDR3 is CASRTASLSGANVLTF. The CDR3 nucleotides read TGCGCCAGCAGGACCGCGAGTCTCTCTGGGGCCAACGTCCTGACTTTC.

This clonotype turned up a few times. V and J are TRBV9 and TRBJ1-3, with D uncertain. V was trimmed by 0 bases and J by 9 bases, leaving 10 bases between them. Germline loops: CDR1 SGDLS, CDR2 YYNGEE. CDR3 length: 13 residues. CDR3 sequence reads: CASSVGPGGTIYF. The CDR3, as DNA: TGTGCCAGCAGCGTAGGCCCCGGCGGCACCATATATTTT.

The chain links TRBV5-1 to TRBJ1-4; the D gene is possibly TRBD1 (5 bases). The CDR3 is 17 residues long. The V end lost 5 bases, the J end lost 6 bases, and 23 bases lay between the germline ends. Germline CDR1 and CDR2: SGHRS and YFSETQ. The DNA for the CDR3 is TGCGCCAGCAGTCAGGGCCAACTCGCAAACCAAGATGAAAAACTGTTTTTT. Amino acid sequence: CASSQGQLANQDEKLFF. Complete variable domain (other parts from reference TRBV5-1 and TRBJ1-4): KAGVTQTPRYLIKTRGQQVTLSCSPISGHRSVSWYQQTPGQGLQFLFEYFSETQRNKGNFPGRFSGRQFSNSRSEMNVSTLELGDSALYLCASSQGQLANQDEKLFFGSGTQLSVL.

This clonotype has a handful of counts. CDR3 sequence reads: CSARDPAGRGDTQYF. The CDR3 DNA sequence: TGCAGTGCTAGAGATCCAGCGGGGAGGGGAGATACGCAGTATTTT. The gene calls are TRBV20-1 and TRBJ2-3; TRBD2 matches 7 bases. This CDR3 region has 15 residues. Germline V gives CDR1 DFQATT, CDR2 SNEGSKA (reference sequence). V gave up 0 bases and J gave up 5 bases; unmatched junction bases: 8.

The chain employs TRBV4-2 and TRBJ1-5, with 8 bases that match TRBD1. There are 16 residues in the CDR3. The V gene end was trimmed by 2 bases and the J gene end by 7 bases; junction bases not matched to a gene: 10. The germline gives CDR1 LGHNA, CDR2 YNFKEQ. This CDR3 reads CASSQLLTGGGQPQHF. CDR3 coding DNA: TGTGCCAGCAGCCAACTTCTCACAGGGGGAGGCCAGCCCCAGCATTTT.

The V and J genes are TRBV7-9 and TRBJ2-7; D perhaps matches TRBD1 (6 bases). Per germline, CDR1 SEHNR and CDR2 FQNEAQ (reference sequence). The length of the CDR3 is 13 residues. Trimming left V 1 base short and J 6 bases short, with 10 bases between. CDR3 sequence (DNA): TGTGCCAGCAGCTTAGTCCCAGGGGTCGAGCAGTACTTC. It encodes CASSLVPGVEQYF.

The genes are TRBV12-5 and TRBJ2-1; D remains unclear. This CDR3 comprises 10 residues. Looked up from germline, CDR1 is LGHNT and CDR2 is FRNRAP. V lost 6 bases and J 8 bases, leaving 5 bases between the germline ends. The CDR3 sequence: CASGVYEQFF. CDR3 bases: TGTGCTAGTGGAGTATATGAGCAGTTCTTC.

The chain employs TRBV4-1 and TRBJ2-5; 12 bases map to TRBD1. This CDR3 has 16 residues. Germline V CDR1 and CDR2: MGHRA, YSYEKL. J lost 4 bases, V lost 0 bases, and 3 bases had no gene match. In nucleotides, the CDR3 is TGCGCCAGCAGCCAAGAGGGGACAGGGGGCGCAGAGACCCAGTACTTC. Translation: CASSQEGTGGAETQYF.

This clonotype was seen only a few times. This chain uses TRBV20-1 with TRBJ2-1, with 11 bases aligning to TRBD2. This CDR3 has 14 amino acids. Germline values: CDR1 DFQATT, CDR2 SNEGSKA (reference sequence). J lost 5 bases, V lost 4 bases, and 4 bases had no gene match. Here the CDR3 DNA reads TGCAGTGCTACGGGACTAGCGGTCCACAATGAGCAGTTCTTC. Translating gives CSATGLAVHNEQFF.

The chain employs TRBV3-1 and TRBJ2-7; no clear D. Germline lookup yields CDR1 LGHDT and CDR2 YNNKEL (reference sequence). CDR3 length equals 14 residues. V was trimmed by 1 base and J by 1 base, leaving 8 bases between them. This CDR3 reads CASSQGIGSYEQYV. CDR3 DNA sequence: TGTGCCAGCAGCCAAGGTATAGGGTCCTACGAGCAGTACGTC.

In its sample, this clonotype was seen a few times. The rearrangement uses TRBV10-3 and TRBJ2-7, with D unclear. From germline, CDR1 is ENHRY and CDR2 SYGVKD. CDR3 length equals 15 residues. V was clipped by 8 bases and J by 0 bases, with 17 bases between them. CDR3 loop: CAISDGAKSSYEQYF. CDR3 bases: TGTGCCATCTCAGACGGCGCTAAGAGCTCCTACGAGCAGTACTTC.